This T cell receptor (beta chain) was retrieved from a study of blood T cell repertoires in COVID-19. At the level of the study: The United States, Italy and Spain supplied acute and convalescent COVID-19 samples. Sample material is recorded as cDNA or gDNA derived from T cells, B-cell-depleted T cells, or PBMCs.

Trimming stripped 5 bases from V and 0 bases from J, with 9 bases between. Germline V CDR1 and CDR2: SGHTA, FQGNSA. The CDR3 extends over 14 amino acids. Per the study methods: Reference gene primer amplification yielded estimated nucleated cell counts. Sequencing was performed with immunoSEQ multiplex PCR; in TCRdb, only in-frame clones are kept and a portion is missing. V and J calls and clone size are given by that table; D and trimming were obtained from the DNA. The sample shows some 180,000 clones, 84% of them seen only once. The source is a human donor in a cohort sampled during active COVID-19. Specimen: peripheral blood. The chain couples TRBV7-2 to TRBJ2-3; D is perhaps TRBD1 (5 bases). CDR3 in DNA: TGTGCCAGCAGCCTCCGACAGAGCACAGATACGCAGTATTTT. Its protein is CASSLRQSTDTQYF. The entire variable domain, with the rest obtained from reference TRBV7-2 and TRBJ2-3, is as follows: GAGVSQSPSNKVTEKGKDVELRCDPISGHTALYWYRQSLGQGLEFLIYFQGNSAPDKSGLPSDRFSAERTGGSVSTLTIQRTQQEDSAVYLCASSLRQSTDTQYFGPGTRLTVL.